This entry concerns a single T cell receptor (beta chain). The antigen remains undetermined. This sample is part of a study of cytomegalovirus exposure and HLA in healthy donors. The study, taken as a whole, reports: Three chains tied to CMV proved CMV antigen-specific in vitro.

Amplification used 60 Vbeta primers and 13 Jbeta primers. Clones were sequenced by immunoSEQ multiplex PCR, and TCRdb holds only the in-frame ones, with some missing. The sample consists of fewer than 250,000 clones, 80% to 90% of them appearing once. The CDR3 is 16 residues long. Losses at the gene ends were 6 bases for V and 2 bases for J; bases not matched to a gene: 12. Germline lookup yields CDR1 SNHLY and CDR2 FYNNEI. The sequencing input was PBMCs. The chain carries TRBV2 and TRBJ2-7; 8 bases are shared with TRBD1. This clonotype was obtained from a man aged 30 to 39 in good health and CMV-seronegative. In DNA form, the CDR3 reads TGTGCCAGCAGGGTAGGACAGGGAAGGGGGACCTACGAGCAGTACTTC. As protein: CASRVGQGRGTYEQYF.